The next 28 T cell receptor beta chains were all read from a single sample in a study of cytotoxic CD8 clonotypes in ibrutinib-treated CLL (dated by TCRdb to about 2021). Receptors were amplified or captured by the immunoSEQ multiplex PCR assay. TCRdb limited this immuneACCESS table to in-frame rearrangements with V and J called. A share of clones is missing; checked studies link under half to unresolved V genes, and the rest is unexplained. The sample includes about 300,000 clones, with 76% observed a single time. Of the sample, about 5.3% falls within the top ten clones. The sample's time point label, in plain terms: progressive disease on ibrutinib. The sequenced sample was PBMCs, obtained at disease progression, from a patient treated with ibrutinib. The receptor set was obtained from a human donor with chronic lymphocytic leukemia.

The V and J genes are TRBV29-1 and TRBJ2-5; D possibly corresponds to TRBD2 (5 bases). The CDR3 has 14 residues. Trimming shortened V by 1 base and J by 9 bases, and 18 bases separated the two germline ends. CDR1 is SQVTM and CDR2 is ANQGSEA in the germline V gene. In DNA form, the CDR3 reads TGCAGCGTTGAAGTATCTTGGGGTGTGAGGGCCCAGTACTTC. Amino acid sequence: CSVEVSWGVRAQYF.

This clone came up a few times. The chain combines TRBV7-6 with TRBJ1-4; no definite D call. V dropped 5 bases and J dropped 4 bases, with 11 bases sitting between them. The germline gives CDR1 SGHVS, CDR2 FNYEAQ. The CDR3 loop spans 14 amino acids. The CDR3 coding sequence is TGTGCCAGCAGCGATAGAGGAGTTAATGAAAAACTGTTTTTT. Translation: CASSDRGVNEKLFF.

This clone was counted between two and nine times. This chain joins TRBV6-5 and TRBJ2-4, with a possible D match to TRBD2 (5 bases). Trimming left V 5 bases short and J 11 bases short, with 13 bases between. This CDR3 has 12 amino acids. CDR1 and CDR2 (germline): MNHEY, SVGAGI. The CDR3 region is CASSASIGVQYF. CDR3 nucleotide sequence: TGTGCCAGCAGTGCTTCTATCGGGGTTCAGTACTTC.

The sample holds a few counts of this clone. The rearrangement joins TRBV6-5 to TRBJ2-7; 7 bases are shared with TRBD1. Germline V gene sequence: CDR1 MNHEY, CDR2 SVGAGI. Trimming took 7 bases from V and 2 from J; bases not matched to a gene: 2. This CDR3 has 12 amino acids. The CDR3 DNA reads as TGTGCCAGCATCGGGACAGCCTACGAGCAGTACTTC. Translation gives CASIGTAYEQYF.

The chain has TRBV7-9 and TRBJ1-5; D might be TRBD1 (6 bases). In germline, CDR1 is SEHNR, CDR2 FQNEAQ (reference sequence). The V gene lost 5 bases and the J gene lost 5 bases, with 10 bases spanning the gap. This CDR3 has 13 residues. CDR3 protein: CASSLDSYQPQHF. CDR3 nucleotide sequence: TGTGCCAGCAGCCTGGACAGTTATCAGCCCCAGCATTTT.

This clone was seen a few times. The chain joins TRBV15 to TRBJ2-5; weak D call: TRBD1 (5 bases). Germline CDR1 and CDR2: LNHNV and YYDKDF (reference sequence). V lost 3 bases, J lost 6 bases, and 11 bases lay in between. The CDR3 has 13 residues. The CDR3, as DNA: TGTGCCACCAGCAGTGACAGCTTGAAGACCCAGTACTTC. Protein product: CATSSDSLKTQYF. Drawing the rest from reference TRBV15 and TRBJ2-5, the complete variable domain is DAMVIQNPRYQVTQFGKPVTLSCSQTLNHNVMYWYQQKSSQAPKLLFHYYDKDFNNEADTPDNFQSRRPNTSFCFLDIRSPGLGDTAMYLCATSSDSLKTQYFGPGTRLLVL.

This chain joins TRBV7-3 and TRBJ2-3; the match to TRBD2 covers 8 bases. The germline V gene has CDR1 SGHTA and CDR2 FQGTGA. The CDR3 extends over 14 amino acids. V was clipped by 3 bases and J by 5 bases; unmatched bases: 4. CDR3 in amino acids: CASSFAGGKDTQYF. The CDR3 coding sequence is TGTGCCAGCAGCTTTGCGGGAGGAAAAGATACGCAGTATTTT.

This chain joins TRBV9 and TRBJ1-2, with 8 bases matching TRBD1. Unmatched junction bases numbered 8, after V lost 3 bases and J lost 4 bases. CDR3 length equals 15 residues. CDR1 and CDR2 (germline): SGDLS, YYNGEE. The CDR3 nucleotides are TGTGCCAGCAGCGCGCCCGGGACAGGTATCTATGGCTACACCTTC. Amino acids: CASSAPGTGIYGYTF. The full variable domain, its missing parts supplied by reference TRBV9 and TRBJ1-2, is DSGVTQTPKHLITATGQRVTLRCSPRSGDLSVYWYQQSLDQGLQFLIQYYNGEERAKGNILERFSAQQFPDLHSELNLSSLELGDSALYFCASSAPGTGIYGYTFGSGTRLTVV.

The V and J genes are TRBV7-9 and TRBJ2-7; TRBD2 agrees at 7 bases. The CDR3 totals 16 residues. V dropped 4 bases and J dropped 0; count of bases not matched to a gene: 9. Germline lookup yields CDR1 SEHNR and CDR2 FQNEAQ (reference sequence). CDR3 amino acids: CASSWPAGEHSYEQYF. The CDR3 coding sequence is TGTGCCAGCAGCTGGCCGGCGGGGGAGCACTCCTACGAGCAGTACTTC.

This clone came up a few times. J is TRBJ1-5 and V is TRBV19; D is unclear. The CDR3 has 16 amino acids. The ends were cut back, 5 bases at V and 2 bases at J, with 16 bases in the middle. Germline loops: CDR1 LNHDA, CDR2 SQIVND (reference sequence). DNA of the CDR3: TGTGCCAGTAGTCCCTTGTTGGCGTTGGGCAATCAGCCCCAGCATTTT. Translation gives CASSPLLALGNQPQHF.

Note on this clone: Other DNA sequences in this specimen translate into the identical CDR3. The rearrangement uses TRBV7-2 and TRBJ2-3; the D is unclear. CDR1 SGHTA and CDR2 FQGNSA come from the germline V gene. Deletions cut 1 base from V and 2 bases from J, with 7 bases between. CDR3 length: 14 residues. The DNA for the CDR3 is TGTGCCAGCAGCTTAGGTGGCCCCACAGATACGCAGTATTTT. Its translation: CASSLGGPTDTQYF.

This chain uses TRBV5-1 with TRBJ2-7; D gene uncertain. Deletions cut 4 bases from V and 2 bases from J, with 7 bases between. The germline V gene has CDR1 SGHRS and CDR2 YFSETQ. The CDR3 extends over 12 amino acids. The CDR3 DNA reads as TGCGCCAGCAGCGTAGGTGCCTACGAGCAGTACTTC. Its translation is CASSVGAYEQYF.

The V call is TRBV7-6, the J call TRBJ1-1; 8 nucleotides align to TRBD1. The CDR3 contains 14 residues. The ends lost 1 base at V and 3 bases at J; junction bases unmatched: 1. The germline CDR1 and CDR2 sequences are SGHVS and FNYEAQ. CDR3 in DNA: TGTGCCAGCAGCTTAGGGACAGGGTACACTGAAGCTTTCTTT. Protein: CASSLGTGYTEAFF.

This clone was seen a few times. The chain combines TRBV19 with TRBJ2-3; 7 bases fit TRBD2. The V gene end was trimmed by 3 bases and the J gene end by 6 bases; junction bases not matched to a gene: 9. This CDR3 comprises 15 residues. The V gene's germline CDR1 is LNHDA and CDR2 SQIVND (reference sequence). The CDR3 DNA sequence: TGTGCCAGTAGTATTCGACTAGCACTGCTGGATACGCAGTATTTT. Its protein is CASSIRLALLDTQYF.

The rearrangement joins TRBV7-2 to TRBJ2-1; no firm D call. Trimming removed 5 bases from V and 2 bases from J, with 7 bases in between. The CDR3 contains 13 residues. CDR1 and CDR2 (germline): SGHTA, FQGNSA. The CDR3, as DNA: TGTGCCAGCAGCGAAGACACCTACAATGAGCAGTTCTTC. Translating it yields CASSEDTYNEQFF.

The genes are TRBV7-9 and TRBJ2-2; no firm D call. Deletions cut 0 bases from V and 0 bases from J, with 8 bases between. The CDR3 extends over 16 amino acids. Germline loops: CDR1 SEHNR, CDR2 FQNEAQ (reference sequence). In DNA, the CDR3 is TGTGCCAGCAGCTTAGCGGCCGTAGCGAACACCGGGGAGCTGTTTTTT. It translates to CASSLAAVANTGELFF.

This clone showed up just a few times. The chain links TRBV10-3 to TRBJ2-1, with a possible D match to TRBD2 (5 bases). Germline V gives CDR1 ENHRY, CDR2 SYGVKD. The CDR3 extends over 13 amino acids. Deletions cut 4 bases from V and 10 bases from J, with 14 bases between. The CDR3 protein is CAISADLPGEQFF. CDR3 in DNA: TGTGCCATCAGTGCGGACCTCCCGGGGGAGCAGTTCTTC.

V usage is TRBV28 and J usage is TRBJ2-7; 7 bases map to TRBD1. The CDR3 has 14 amino acids. Trimming removed 5 bases from V and 2 bases from J; junction bases left unmatched: 6. Germline V gene data show CDR1 as MDHEN and CDR2 as SYDVKM. CDR3 sequence: CASSAPGQTYEQYF. The DNA for the CDR3 is TGTGCCAGCAGTGCACCGGGACAGACCTACGAGCAGTACTTC.

CDR3 protein: CASSLVEFLAGGLNEQFF. The CDR3 nucleotides are TGTGCCAGCAGCTTAGTCGAGTTCCTAGCGGGGGGGCTAAATGAGCAGTTCTTC. This rearrangement joins TRBV11-2 to TRBJ2-1; 12 bases are a match to TRBD2. The ends lost 1 base at V and 7 bases at J; junction bases unmatched: 11. Germline loops: CDR1 SGHAT, CDR2 FQNNGV. The CDR3 runs 18 residues.

CDR3 sequence (DNA): TGCAGCGTTGAGGGACCGGCTAGGTATGGCTACACCTTC. Its protein is CSVEGPARYGYTF. The rearrangement joins TRBV29-1 to TRBJ1-2, with a tentative D call TRBD1 (5 bases). The germline V gene has CDR1 SQVTM and CDR2 ANQGSEA. The CDR3 is 13 residues long. Trimming shortened V by 3 bases and J by 5 bases, and 13 bases separated the two germline ends.

This chain connects TRBV5-4 to TRBJ1-1, with TRBD1 matching over 9 bases. This CDR3 is built from 17 residues. Trimming took 4 bases from V and 1 from J; bases not matched to a gene: 11. CDR1 and CDR2 from the germline V gene are SGHNT and YYREEE (reference sequence). The CDR3 nucleotides read TGTGCCAGCAGCCCGACAGGGGGGCGAATAGGGAACACTGAAGCTTTCTTT. Its protein product is CASSPTGGRIGNTEAFF.

The chain couples TRBV11-2 to TRBJ1-3, with D unclear. Trimming pared 1 base from V and 0 bases from J, leaving 4 bases between. CDR3 length: 14 residues. CDR1 is SGHAT, CDR2 FQNNGV, per germline. The CDR3 coding sequence is TGTGCCAGCAGCTTAGTCCACTCTGGAAACACCATATATTTT. Protein sequence: CASSLVHSGNTIYF.

The V and J genes are TRBV5-1 and TRBJ1-2; D unclear. The CDR3 length is 14 residues. Trimming cost V 0 bases and J 2 bases, with 8 bases left between them. Germline lookup yields CDR1 SGHRS and CDR2 YFSETQ. DNA for the CDR3: TGCGCCAGCAGCTTGGACGGACCCAACTATGGCTACACCTTC. This translates into CASSLDGPNYGYTF. Full variable domain (outside the CDR3, taken from reference TRBV5-1 and TRBJ1-2): KAGVTQTPRYLIKTRGQQVTLSCSPISGHRSVSWYQQTPGQGLQFLFEYFSETQRNKGNFPGRFSGRQFSNSRSEMNVSTLELGDSALYLCASSLDGPNYGYTFGSGTRLTVV.

This chain links TRBV13 with TRBJ2-7, with 8 bases that match TRBD2. Losses at the gene ends were 5 bases for V and 3 bases for J; bases not matched to a gene: 6. The CDR3 sequence is 14 residues long. The germline CDR1 and CDR2 sequences are PRHDT and FYEKMQ (reference sequence). The CDR3 loop is CASSHAGGGYEQYF. The CDR3 DNA reads as TGTGCCAGCAGCCATGCGGGAGGAGGCTACGAGCAGTACTTC.

V gene TRBV27 combines with J gene TRBJ2-5, with 9 bases matching TRBD2. The CDR3 has 16 amino acids. Germline V gene sequence: CDR1 MNHEY, CDR2 SMNVEV (reference sequence). V trimming: 8 bases; J trimming: 7 bases; junction bases outside the gene matches: 17. CDR3 nucleotides: TGTGCCAGCGGACCTCGGGCGGGGGGGCCAGGTGTGACCCAGTACTTC. Amino acid sequence: CASGPRAGGPGVTQYF.

This chain connects TRBV4-1 to TRBJ1-6, with D tentatively TRBD1 (5 bases). CDR1 MGHRA and CDR2 YSYEKL come from the germline V gene. V gave up 1 base and J gave up 7 bases, with 17 bases separating them. This CDR3 contains 17 residues. Written as DNA, the CDR3 is TGCGCCAGCAGCCAAGTGGGGGGAAAGGGATACAATTCACCCCTCCACTTT. Its translation: CASSQVGGKGYNSPLHF.

The chain couples TRBV20-1 to TRBJ2-7; D not certain. Germline values: CDR1 DFQATT, CDR2 SNEGSKA (reference sequence). CDR3 size: 11 residues. The ends were cut back, 6 bases at V and 0 bases at J, with 6 bases in the middle. The CDR3 DNA reads as TGCAGTGCCCTAGACTCCTACGAGCAGTACTTC. It codes for CSALDSYEQYF.

This clone was recorded a few times. The chain joins TRBV25-1 to TRBJ2-7, with a possible D match to TRBD2 (6 bases). This CDR3 has 16 amino acids. The V end lost 0 bases, the J end lost 0 bases, and 12 bases lay between the germline ends. The germline CDR1 and CDR2 sequences are MGHDK and SYGVNS. CDR3 protein: CASSEYGSGSSYEQYF. The CDR3 DNA sequence: TGTGCCAGCAGTGAATACGGTAGCGGTAGCTCCTACGAGCAGTACTTC.